This is a list of T cell receptor beta chains from one sample in a study of cytomegalovirus exposure and HLA in healthy donors. The assay was immunoSEQ multiplex PCR, and TCRdb's table has in-frame clones only and misses some. The sample consists of 150,000 to 200,000 clones, roughly 87% of them appearing once. Input material: PBMCs. These TCRs come from a girl under three years old in good health and CMV-seronegative. Both conserved end residues are part of each CDR3.

CATSSGISGNTIYF,TRBV19,TRBJ1-3
CASSYSRTSGNYEQFF,TRBV6-5,TRBJ2-1
CASSLGSSSYNSPLHF,TRBV13,TRBJ1-6
CAWSAGTGELFF,TRBV30,TRBJ2-2
CASSTGLAGELFF,TRBV5-1,TRBJ2-2
CASSQRYGSTNQPQHF,TRBV4-1,TRBJ1-5
CASSDHYAFHEQYF,TRBV5-6,-
CASSKRRQSTNEKLFF,TRBV19,TRBJ1-4
CSADRGRTEAFF,TRBV29-1,TRBJ1-1
CSVGENYGYTF,TRBV29-1,TRBJ1-2
CASSPFAWAFISYNEQFF,TRBV18,TRBJ2-1
CASSVTGTGNYGYTF,TRBV7-2,TRBJ1-2
CASSSEGQASPLHF,TRBV5-1,TRBJ1-6
CAVSGGDLTDTQYF,TRBV19,TRBJ2-3
CASSFNMGASSSYEQYF,TRBV7-9,TRBJ2-7
CASNTRVQPQHF,TRBV5-1,TRBJ1-5
CASSPLGGTQGEQYF,TRBV18,TRBJ2-7
CASSPRLARTGELFF,TRBV18,TRBJ2-2
CASSPRGTPGSYEQYF,TRBV9,TRBJ2-7
CASSDISGVTDTQYF,TRBV9,TRBJ2-3
CASRIGPSGDSGANVLTF,TRBV7-9,TRBJ2-6
CAWRAPGGYTF,TRBV30,TRBJ1-2
CASSVGGNPYNEQFF,TRBV9,TRBJ2-1
CASSWTAYTYEQYF,TRBV5-1,TRBJ2-7
CASQPAGSQGYEQYF,TRBV19,-
CASSEERSSYNSPLHF,TRBV2,TRBJ1-6
CASSQGPARGLGNTIYF,TRBV4-1,TRBJ1-3
CASSQPGTGGSTDTQYF,TRBV4-1,TRBJ2-3
CASSVVGAPTGELFF,TRBV9,TRBJ2-2
CAWSRETQYF,TRBV30,TRBJ2-5
CASSPTGDETQYF,TRBV18,TRBJ2-5
CASSSLGGPSTNEKLFF,TRBV5-1,TRBJ1-4
CASSLLAGSGEQFF,TRBV5-1,TRBJ2-1
CASSLDRNTEAFF,TRBV5-1,TRBJ1-1
CASSVGTSGHQETQYF,TRBV6-6,TRBJ2-5
CASSRLGGELFF,TRBV2,TRBJ2-2
CASSQVWGVGQPQHF,TRBV4-1,TRBJ1-5
CASSLAPGGTYEQYF,TRBV7-9,TRBJ2-7
CASSLEGDTQYF,TRBV11-3,TRBJ2-3
CASSVAGAVSYNEQFF,TRBV10-1,TRBJ2-1
CASSIAGTEETQYF,TRBV19,TRBJ2-5
CASSFKRGGRGEQFF,TRBV7-3,TRBJ2-1
CASGTGTGGRDGSEKLFF,TRBV4-2,TRBJ1-4
CASSLRMTGTYEAFF,TRBV6-5,TRBJ1-1
CASSVAVDREGITEAFF,TRBV9,TRBJ1-1
CASSLEYSGEQYF,TRBV7-3,TRBJ2-7
CASSLSSPGSYEQYF,TRBV7-8,TRBJ2-7
CASSPRTGVSKQFF,TRBV9,TRBJ2-1
CASSFGATSVYEQYF,TRBV5-5,TRBJ2-7
CASDDRRTNEKLFF,TRBV2,TRBJ1-4